The following is a T cell receptor (beta chain) sequence with its context. The antigen remains undetermined. Method: immunoSEQ multiplex PCR; TCRdb's copy keeps in-frame clones and lacks some. In the table there are under 45,000 clones, over 60% of which are singletons. The sample is drawn from a study of OX40 agonist ivuxolimab in advanced cancers. Study summary: Every patient in dose escalation had hepatocellular carcinoma, melanoma, renal cell or head and neck cancer. Checkpoint inhibitors had been given previously to about 38% of patients.

Points from the study as a whole: Antigen specificity remained undetermined for the expanded peripheral T cells.

The CDR3 consists of 18 residues. The ends were cut back, 4 bases at V and 7 bases at J, with 25 bases in the middle. The germline V gene has CDR1 LGHNA and CDR2 YNFKEQ. The sequences come from CD4+ or CD8+ T cells sorted from blood, collected in a trial of the OX40 agonist ivuxolimab. The genes are TRBV4-2 and TRBJ1-4; D possibly corresponds to TRBD1 (5 bases). The TCR comes from an adult with an advanced solid tumor such as melanoma, head and neck, liver or kidney cancer. Here the CDR3 reads CASSPQGQGLLTREKLFF. CDR3 nucleotide sequence: TGTGCCAGCAGCCCTCAAGGGCAGGGCCTTTTGACTCGTGAAAAACTGTTTTTT.